A selection of T cell receptor beta chains follows, all from one sample in a study of blood T cell repertoires in COVID-19. Libraries were prepared by immunoSEQ multiplex PCR; TCRdb keeps only in-frame clonotypes and omits some of them. The sample records about 74,000 clones, 88% being singletons. Sequenced sample: peripheral blood. These receptors all stem from a woman older than 75 with active or convalescent COVID-19. CDR3s include the opening cysteine and the closing phenylalanine or tryptophan. The D gene is left open where the match is weak. Not all rows give a size; the values are once, few, many and, for expanded clones, a class.

d_call,j_call,clone_size,v_call,cdr3_aa,cdr3_nt
TRBD1,TRBJ2-1,NA,TRBV18,CASSPPGQAEFF,TGTGCCAGCTCACCACCCGGACAGGCTGAGTTCTTC
NA,TRBJ1-2,NA,TRBV27,CASSSLGTINGYTF,TGTGCCAGCAGTTCCCTCGGGACAATCAATGGCTACACCTTC
TRBD2,TRBJ2-7,once,TRBV5-1,CASSAGADSYEQYF,TGCGCCAGCTCAGCGGGGGCCGATAGCTACGAGCAGTACTTC
TRBD1,TRBJ2-7,NA,TRBV30,CAWSQGLSHEQYF,TGTGCCTGGTCACAGGGGCTCTCCCACGAGCAGTACTTC
TRBD2,TRBJ2-5,NA,TRBV7-7,CASSLGGTSGETQYF,TGTGCTAGCAGCTTAGGCGGGACTAGCGGAGAGACCCAGTACTTC
TRBD1,TRBJ2-1,NA,TRBV7-2,CASSLSDRAYNEQFF,TGTGCCAGCAGCTTGTCGGACAGGGCCTACAATGAGCAGTTCTTC
NA,TRBJ1-5,NA,TRBV3-1/TRBV3-2,CASSQDRGQLNQPQHF,TGTGCCAGCAGCCAAGATCGAGGACAGCTCAATCAGCCCCAGCATTTT
NA,TRBJ1-1,NA,TRBV10-3,CAISGAGANTEAFF,TGTGCCATCAGTGGAGCAGGGGCGAACACTGAAGCTTTCTTT
NA,TRBJ2-7,NA,TRBV4-3,CASSHGNGRTPYEQYF,TGCGCCAGCAGCCACGGGAACGGACGGACCCCCTACGAGCAGTACTTC
NA,TRBJ2-3,NA,TRBV7-2,CASSLVVTRGDTQYF,TGTGCCAGCAGCTTAGTCGTAACCCGGGGGGATACGCAGTATTTT
TRBD1,TRBJ1-6,NA,TRBV27,CASSVSGTGVGPLHF,TGTGCCAGCAGTGTTTCCGGGACAGGGGTTGGACCCCTCCACTTT
NA,TRBJ2-1,NA,TRBV4-1,CASSPVGANSYNEQFF,TGCGCCAGCAGCCCCGTGGGGGCTAACTCCTACAATGAGCAGTTCTTC
NA,TRBJ2-3,NA,TRBV7-9,CASSPGQFTDTQYF,TGTGCCAGCAGCCCCGGACAGTTCACAGATACGCAGTATTTT
TRBD1,TRBJ2-7,NA,TRBV6-2/TRBV6-3,CASSYSRGLYEQYF,TGTGCCAGCAGTTACTCGAGGGGGCTCTACGAGCAGTACTTC
TRBD2,TRBJ2-3,NA,TRBV4-3,CASSQVMAGGDTQYF,TGCGCCAGCAGCCAAGTAATGGCGGGGGGAGATACGCAGTATTTT
NA,TRBJ2-7,once,TRBV5-4,CASSLVGAEQYF,TGTGCCAGCAGCTTGGTAGGGGCCGAGCAGTACTTC
NA,TRBJ1-6,NA,TRBV2,CASSDGTRVSPLHF,TGTGCCAGCAGTGATGGAACTCGGGTTTCACCCCTCCACTTT
TRBD1,TRBJ1-1,NA,TRBV5-6,CASSWGQGGTEAFF,TGTGCCAGCAGCTGGGGACAGGGGGGCACTGAAGCTTTCTTT
TRBD1,TRBJ1-2,NA,TRBV9,CASSVGQGSGYTF,TGTGCCAGCAGCGTCGGACAGGGGAGTGGCTACACCTTC